This T cell receptor beta chain was sequenced during a study of cytomegalovirus exposure and HLA in healthy donors. Produced via immunoSEQ multiplex PCR; TCRdb's table is partial and in-frame only. The repertoire holds 150,000 to 180,000 clones, approximately 86% seen once, with more than 20% in the top ten. The donors were part of the roughly 120-subject validation cohort, which stood apart from the approximately 640-subject first cohort. Germline loops: CDR1 SGHTA, CDR2 FQGTGA. V gave up 0 bases and J gave up 11 bases, with 33 bases separating them. The CDR3 covers 20 residues. The chain joins TRBV7-3 to TRBJ2-3; D perhaps matches TRBD2 (6 bases). The sample was PBMCs. The receptor's source is a young man in good health and CMV-seropositive. This CDR3 reads CASSLTPGTSPDTHLVKQYF. In DNA, the CDR3 is TGTGCCAGCAGCTTAACTCCCGGGACTTCCCCAGATACGCACTTGGTAAAGCAGTATTTT.